The rows below give T cell receptor beta chains drawn from one sample of a study of regulatory T cells in long-lasting Graves disease. TCRdb re-called the multiplex PCR reads through MiXCR, storing one row per CDR3 protein. The sample holds some 500,000 distinct CDR3 sequences, about 13% seen once. These sequences were also reported in another study, on T cells in Graves' hyperthyroidism and ophthalmopathy.

The sample in question was peripheral blood mononuclear cells (PBMCs), obtained at new diagnosis, from a patient treated with antithyroid drugs. All receptors derive from a man younger than 45 with Graves disease. Both conserved end residues are part of each CDR3. A D gene is named only where the DNA matches it firmly. The listing skips clone size in some rows; elsewhere it reads once, few, many or a size class.

many	14	TRBJ2-7	TRBV20-1	TRBD2	TGCAGTGCTAGAGATCCCCGGGAGGCCTACGAGCAGTACTTC	CSARDPREAYEQYF
.	16	TRBJ1-2	TRBV18	.	TGTGCCAGCTCACCACGTCCAGGCTGGGGGGCGGATGGCTACACCTTC	CASSPRPGWGADGYTF
.	15	TRBJ2-5	TRBV6-2/TRBV6-3	TRBD2	TGTGCCAGCAGTTACCGCCGGGGGGTAGGGAGTCTCCAGTACTTC	CASSYRRGVGSLQYF
.	16	TRBJ2-2	TRBV27	TRBD2	TGTGCCAGCAGTTCCCTCAGCGGGGGAGTGGCCGGGGAGCTGTTTTTT	CASSSLSGGVAGELFF
many	15	TRBJ2-7	TRBV12-3/TRBV12-4	TRBD2	TGTGCCAGCCGCCGAGCGGGACTAGAGTTATACGAGCAGTACTTC	CASRRAGLELYEQYF
many	15	TRBJ2-5	TRBV12-3/TRBV12-4	TRBD1	TGTGCCAGCAGTTTGTTAGGGGGCGACCAAGAGACCCAGTACTTC	CASSLLGGDQETQYF
.	13	TRBJ2-7	TRBV18	.	TGTGCCAGCTCACCTTCGGCTGCCTACGAGCAGTACTTC	CASSPSAAYEQYF
few	16	TRBJ2-1	TRBV18	TRBD1	TGTGCCAGCTCACCGCGACAGGGCCTCTTATACAATGAGCAGTTCTTC	CASSPRQGLLYNEQFF
few	16	TRBJ1-3	TRBV2	TRBD1	TGTGCCAGCAGCCCGAAGGGGACAGGGGCTGGAAACACCATATATTTT	CASSPKGTGAGNTIYF
.	14	TRBJ1-2	TRBV7-3	TRBD1	TGTGCCAGCAGCCAAGCGACAGGGGGTCGTGGCTACACCTTC	CASSQATGGRGYTF
few	14	TRBJ1-3	TRBV6-9	.	TGTGCCAGCAGTTACTTACCCTCTGGAAACACCATATATTTT	CASSYLPSGNTIYF
many	13	TRBJ1-1	TRBV3-1	.	TGTGCCAGCAGCCCCTCGCTGGGGACTGAAGCTTTCTTT	CASSPSLGTEAFF
many	16	TRBJ2-1	TRBV12-3/TRBV12-4	TRBD2	TGTGCCAGCAGTAAGCCGAGCGGGAGCTCCTACAATGAGCAGTTCTTC	CASSKPSGSSYNEQFF
many	17	TRBJ2-3	TRBV7-8	.	TGTGCCAGCAGCTTATGGCCCCTGACCAACAGTGGTGATACGCAGTATTTT	CASSLWPLTNSGDTQYF
many	16	TRBJ2-7	TRBV6-1	.	TGTGCCAGCAGTGAAGCGCTTCTACCGAGCTCCTACGAGCAGTACTTC	CASSEALLPSSYEQYF
.	17	TRBJ2-7	TRBV18	.	TGTGCCAGCTCACCGGGATCTGAGCGGAAGGGTTCCTACGAGCAGTACTTC	CASSPGSERKGSYEQYF